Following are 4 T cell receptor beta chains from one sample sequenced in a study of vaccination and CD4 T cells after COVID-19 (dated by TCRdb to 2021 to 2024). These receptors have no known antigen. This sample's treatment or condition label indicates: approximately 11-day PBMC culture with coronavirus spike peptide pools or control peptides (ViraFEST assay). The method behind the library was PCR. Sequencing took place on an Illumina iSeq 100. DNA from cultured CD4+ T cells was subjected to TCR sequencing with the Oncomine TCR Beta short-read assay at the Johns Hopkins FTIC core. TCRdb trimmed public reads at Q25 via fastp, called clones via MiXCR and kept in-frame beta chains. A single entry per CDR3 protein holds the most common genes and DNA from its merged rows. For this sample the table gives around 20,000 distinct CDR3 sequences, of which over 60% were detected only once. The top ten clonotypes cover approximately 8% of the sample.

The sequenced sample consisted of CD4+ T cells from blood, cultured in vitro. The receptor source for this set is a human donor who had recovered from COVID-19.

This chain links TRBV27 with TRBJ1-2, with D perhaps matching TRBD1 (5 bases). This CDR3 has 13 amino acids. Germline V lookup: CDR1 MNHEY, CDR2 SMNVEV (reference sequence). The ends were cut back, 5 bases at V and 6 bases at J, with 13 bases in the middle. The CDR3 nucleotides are TGTGCCAGCAGTGGAGTTGGGGGGAATGGCTACACCTTC. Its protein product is CASSGVGGNGYTF.

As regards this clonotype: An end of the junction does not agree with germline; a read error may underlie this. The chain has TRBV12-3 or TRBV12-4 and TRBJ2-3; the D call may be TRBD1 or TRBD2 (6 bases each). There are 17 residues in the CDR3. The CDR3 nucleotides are TGTGCCAGCAGTGGGGGGAAAAAGGGGGTGAGCACAGATACGCGGTATTTT. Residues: CASSGGKKGVSTDTRYF.

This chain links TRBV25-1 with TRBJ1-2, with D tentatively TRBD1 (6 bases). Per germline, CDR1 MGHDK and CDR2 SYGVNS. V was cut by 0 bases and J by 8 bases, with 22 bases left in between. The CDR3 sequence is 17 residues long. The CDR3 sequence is CASSEYPSGGRRSGYTF. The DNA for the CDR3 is TGTGCCAGCAGTGAATATCCGTCGGGGGGCCGCAGATCGGGCTACACCTTC.

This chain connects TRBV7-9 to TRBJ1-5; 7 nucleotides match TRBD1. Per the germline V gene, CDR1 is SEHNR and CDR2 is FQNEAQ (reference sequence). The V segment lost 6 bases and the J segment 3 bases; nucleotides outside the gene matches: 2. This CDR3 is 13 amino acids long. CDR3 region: CASRDRDNQPQHF. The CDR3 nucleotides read TGTGCCAGCAGAGACAGGGACAATCAGCCCCAGCATTTT.